What follows describes a single T cell receptor (beta chain). No antigen is known for it. This record belongs to a study of T cell repertoires in cytomegalovirus infection. Study results and limitations: Carriage of CMV together with the relevant HLA was identifiable through cumulative public TCR beta family frequency.

TCRdb analysed the reads with MiXCR anew, one entry per CDR3 protein. The table shows over 95,000 distinct CDR3 sequences, with roughly 30% occurring only once. Germline values: CDR1 MNHNY, CDR2 SVGAGI (reference sequence). The CDR3 has 13 residues. The germline V and J ends were trimmed by 5 bases and 2 bases, with 9 bases remaining between them. This sample comprised CD8+ T cells from cultured PBMCs, obtained from culture after CMV antigen stimulation. This clonotype was sampled from a human donor in good health (CMV status not recorded). Some clones in this sample may be carry-over from other donors' samples. The chain links TRBV6-6 to TRBJ1-2; D uncertain. The CDR3: CASSLGLNYGYTF. The CDR3 DNA is TGTGCCAGCAGTCTAGGGCTCAACTATGGCTACACCTTC.